This T cell receptor (beta chain) stems from a study of cytomegalovirus exposure and HLA in healthy donors. Across the whole study: There were over 350 genotyped donors. Of these, roughly 80% fell in the genetic ancestry cluster associated with self-reported Caucasian donors.

There were likely unrecorded immune exposures, though donors were nominally healthy when sampled. Germline V lookup: CDR1 MNHNS, CDR2 SASEGT. The trim removed 8 bases at V and 7 bases at J, leaving 10 bases unmatched. The CDR3 sequence is 15 residues long. Vbeta (60) and Jbeta (13) primers were used in the PCR. Produced via immunoSEQ multiplex PCR; TCRdb's table is partial and in-frame only. This sample has 120,000 or so clones, with roughly a tenth found just once. Study-wide points: A missense variant in DCLRE1C was later tied to TCR beta V- and J-gene trimming. Roughly even sequencing depth across donors was the assumption behind the presence/absence analyses.

Comment on this clone: As yet, its antigen is unknown.

Sequencing was performed on PBMCs. This chain connects TRBV6-1 to TRBJ2-1; 11 positions agree with TRBD2. The source is a woman younger than 35 in good health and CMV-seropositive. CDR3 nucleotide sequence: TGTGCCAGCCTTTTTGGGGCTAGCGGGAGGAATGAGCAGTTCTTC. Protein sequence: CASLFGASGRNEQFF.